The 26 T cell receptor beta chains below all came from one sample that was sequenced in a study of cytomegalovirus exposure and HLA in healthy donors. Sequencing was performed with immunoSEQ multiplex PCR; in TCRdb, only in-frame clones are kept and a portion is missing. The table lists under 250,000 clones, around 86% of them singletons. The sample consisted of PBMCs. The receptors were gathered from a woman aged 18 to 35 in good health and CMV-seropositive.

This clone was observed a handful of times. CDR3 bases: TGCGCCAGCAGCGCCTTAATCAGGGGGGACACTGAAGCTTTCTTT. Protein: CASSALIRGDTEAFF. The rearrangement links TRBV5-1 to TRBJ1-1; 7 bases align to TRBD1. Germline CDR1 SGHRS, CDR2 YFSETQ. The CDR3 spans 15 residues. V was pared by 4 bases and J by 3 bases, with 9 bases of the junction left unmatched.

This clone was detected once. The gene calls are TRBV19 and TRBJ2-7; 7 positions match TRBD2. Germline CDR1 and CDR2: LNHDA and SQIVND (reference sequence). The CDR3 runs to 15 residues. Losses at the gene ends were 4 bases for V and 4 bases for J; bases not matched to a gene: 10. The CDR3 reads CASSNRRETWYEQYF. The CDR3 DNA sequence: TGTGCCAGTAGTAATCGGCGGGAGACATGGTACGAGCAGTACTTC.

V is TRBV6-6 and J is TRBJ2-1, with TRBD2 matching over 10 bases. The CDR3 runs 16 residues. V dropped 0 bases and J dropped 7; count of bases not matched to a gene: 6. The V gene's germline CDR1 is MNHNY and CDR2 SVGAGI (reference sequence). CDR3 protein: CASSYSLAGVGNEQFF. The CDR3 DNA is TGTGCCAGCAGTTACTCTCTAGCGGGAGTGGGGAATGAGCAGTTCTTC.

The J gene is TRBJ2-7, the V gene TRBV9, with 9 bases aligning to TRBD2. CDR3 length: 15 residues. V trimming: 3 bases; J trimming: 1 base; junction bases outside the gene matches: 5. Germline V CDR1 and CDR2: SGDLS, YYNGEE. CDR3 loop: CASSEGTSSSYEQYF. CDR3 nucleotides: TGTGCCAGCAGCGAGGGGACTAGCTCATCCTACGAGCAGTACTTC.

The chain carries TRBV7-3 and TRBJ2-2; TRBD2 is a possible D gene (6 bases). The CDR3 runs 16 residues. Germline CDR1 is SGHTA and CDR2 is FQGTGA. The germline V and J ends were trimmed by 2 bases and 7 bases, with 17 bases remaining between them. The CDR3 DNA reads as TGTGCCAGCAGCTTAGGGTCGACTAGGGTTGTCGGGGAGCTGTTTTTT. This translates into CASSLGSTRVVGELFF.

The chain combines TRBV29-1 with TRBJ2-1; 10 bases map to TRBD2. The CDR3 sequence is 15 residues long. The germline V gene encodes CDR1 SQVTM and CDR2 ANQGSEA. Trimming took 6 bases from V and 8 from J; bases not matched to a gene: 13. The CDR3 loop is CSVWGLAGVLDEQFF. The CDR3 DNA sequence: TGCAGCGTCTGGGGTCTAGCGGGAGTTTTGGATGAGCAGTTCTTC.

Turning to this clone: In the same sample, other DNA sequences code for this CDR3. The chain joins TRBV27 to TRBJ1-2, with a possible D match to TRBD1 (5 bases). V lost 0 bases, J lost 4 bases, and 12 bases lay in between. Germline CDR1 reads MNHEY; CDR2 reads SMNVEV (reference sequence). The CDR3 runs to 15 residues. The CDR3 DNA reads as TGTGCCAGCAGTTTATCGTCCCAGGGCCGCTATGGCTACACCTTC. It specifies CASSLSSQGRYGYTF.

The V and J genes are TRBV27 and TRBJ1-1, with TRBD1 as a possible D gene (6 bases). There are 16 residues in the CDR3. Trimming took 8 bases from V and 0 from J, leaving 19 bases between them. The germline gives CDR1 MNHEY, CDR2 SMNVEV (reference sequence). CDR3 in DNA: TGTGCCAGCCTGACAGGTTCAAACCCCTTGAACACTGAAGCTTTCTTT. Translated, it gives CASLTGSNPLNTEAFF.

The chain is built from TRBV30 and TRBJ2-1; TRBD2 might be the D (5 bases). Germline V gene lookup returns CDR1 GTSNPN and CDR2 SVGIG (reference sequence). This CDR3 is built from 12 residues. Trimming left V 1 base short and J 15 bases short, with 16 bases between. CDR3 in amino acids: CAWSDQTSFLFF. The CDR3 DNA reads as TGTGCCTGGAGTGACCAAACTAGTTTTCTGTTCTTC. The variable domain in full, completed from reference TRBV30 and TRBJ2-1, reads SQTIHQWPATLVQPVGSPLSLECTVEGTSNPNLYWYRQAAGRGLQLLFYSVGIGQISSEVPQNLSASRPQDRQFILSSKKLLLSDSGFYLCAWSDQTSFLFFGPGTRLTVL.

The gene calls are TRBV2 and TRBJ1-5; tentatively, D is TRBD1 (5 bases). V shed 5 bases and J shed 2 bases, with 10 bases lying between them. Germline CDR1 and CDR2: SNHLY and FYNNEI. CDR3 length equals 14 residues. DNA of the CDR3: TGTGCCAGCAGTTCCGGGGGGGGCAATCAGCCCCAGCATTTT. Protein sequence: CASSSGGGNQPQHF.

J is TRBJ2-1 and V is TRBV28; 7 nucleotides line up with TRBD2. Germline V gene sequence: CDR1 MDHEN, CDR2 SYDVKM. V shed 8 bases and J 4 bases; nucleotides not matched to a gene: 8. The CDR3 is made up of 14 amino acids. The CDR3 protein is CASRREGGYNEQFF. CDR3 DNA: TGTGCCAGCCGGAGGGAGGGAGGGTACAATGAGCAGTTCTTC.

V is TRBV12-5 and J is TRBJ2-3; the match to TRBD2 covers 9 bases. Germline V lookup: CDR1 LGHNT, CDR2 FRNRAP. This CDR3 spans 15 amino acids. V dropped 4 bases and J dropped 3; count of bases not matched to a gene: 5. In nucleotides, the CDR3 is TGTGCTAGTGGTTCCCCTAGCGGGGCTACAGATACGCAGTATTTT. It yields the protein CASGSPSGATDTQYF.

The CDR3 sequence is CASSSVLGVSNNEQFF. The DNA for the CDR3 is TGTGCCAGCAGCTCCGTTTTGGGAGTTTCCAACAATGAGCAGTTCTTC. The chain couples TRBV7-9 to TRBJ2-1; tentative D call: TRBD2 (5 bases). CDR1 and CDR2 from the germline V gene are SEHNR and FQNEAQ (reference sequence). This CDR3 has 16 residues. The V end lost 4 bases, the J end lost 5 bases, and 18 bases lay between the germline ends.

The chain joins TRBV25-1 to TRBJ1-3; TRBD1 might be the D (6 bases). Per germline, CDR1 MGHDK and CDR2 SYGVNS. V shed 3 bases and J shed 2 bases, with 14 bases lying between them. The CDR3 totals 16 residues. In DNA form, the CDR3 reads TGTGCCAGCAGTGACCCACAGGGAAGTGCTGGAAACACCATATATTTT. Translated: CASSDPQGSAGNTIYF.

V gene TRBV28 combines with J gene TRBJ2-1; D is unresolved. Between the trimmed V and J ends, which lost 6 bases and 2 bases, there was a span of 11 bases. Per the germline V gene, CDR1 is MDHEN and CDR2 is SYDVKM. CDR3 length: 14 amino acids. The CDR3 sequence: CASRVEETYNEQFF. The CDR3 DNA is TGTGCCAGCAGGGTTGAGGAGACCTACAATGAGCAGTTCTTC. The whole variable domain, remainder taken from reference TRBV28 and TRBJ2-1, is DVKVTQSSRYLVKRTGEKVFLECVQDMDHENMFWYRQDPGLGLRLIYFSYDVKMKEKGDIPEGYSVSREKKERFSLILESASTNQTSMYLCASRVEETYNEQFFGPGTRLTVL.

J is TRBJ1-2 and V is TRBV4-1; 7 bases fit TRBD1. This CDR3 contains 16 residues. Germline CDR1 MGHRA, CDR2 YSYEKL. V was pared by 1 base and J by 3 bases, with 8 bases of the junction left unmatched. CDR3 region: CASSQGRDRFYYGYTF. As DNA, the CDR3 is TGCGCCAGCAGCCAAGGCCGGGACAGATTTTACTATGGCTACACCTTC.

The V call is TRBV30, the J call TRBJ1-1, with no clear D. Trimming pared 4 bases from V and 3 bases from J, leaving 9 bases between. The CDR3 is 12 amino acids. Germline lookup yields CDR1 GTSNPN and CDR2 SVGIG (reference sequence). The CDR3 DNA is TGTGCCTGGACCACCGAGGACACTGAAGCTTTCTTT. It yields the protein CAWTTEDTEAFF.

V gene TRBV27 combines with J gene TRBJ2-7, with TRBD1 identical over 8 bases. The CDR3 loop spans 15 amino acids. CDR1 and CDR2 from the germline V gene are MNHEY and SMNVEV (reference sequence). Trimming took 6 bases from V and 3 from J; bases not matched to a gene: 10. CDR3 loop: CASSRQGPILYEQYF. The CDR3 nucleotides read TGTGCCAGCAGCCGACAGGGGCCCATACTCTACGAGCAGTACTTC.

The chain joins TRBV6-1 to TRBJ1-4, with a weak D call TRBD1 (6 bases). Trimming shortened V by 0 bases and J by 3 bases, and 14 bases separated the two germline ends. CDR3 length: 17 amino acids. Germline V gene lookup returns CDR1 MNHNS and CDR2 SASEGT. This CDR3 is CASSEAVRGQANEKLFF. The CDR3 nucleotides read TGTGCCAGCAGTGAAGCGGTGCGGGGGCAAGCTAATGAAAAACTGTTTTTT.

The rearrangement joins TRBV13 to TRBJ2-7, with a weak D call TRBD1 (6 bases). The CDR3 has 13 amino acids. V dropped 3 bases and J dropped 4 bases, with 10 bases sitting between them. CDR1 is PRHDT and CDR2 is FYEKMQ in the germline V gene (reference sequence). The CDR3 nucleotides are TGTGCCAGCAGCTTCACAGGGAGTTACGAGCAGTACTTC. Protein product: CASSFTGSYEQYF.

The chain is built from TRBV5-1 and TRBJ1-1, with TRBD1 as a possible D gene (6 bases). The CDR3 is made up of 13 amino acids. Between the trimmed V and J ends, which lost 5 bases and 6 bases, there was a span of 14 bases. Germline V gives CDR1 SGHRS, CDR2 YFSETQ. CDR3 protein: CASSSQGWAEAFF. The CDR3 region has the DNA TGCGCCAGCAGTTCACAGGGTTGGGCTGAAGCTTTCTTT.

As concerns this clone: A read error may produce the germline difference seen at one junction end. The chain recombines TRBV5-3 with TRBJ2-7, with D possibly TRBD2 on 6 matching bases. TRBV5-3 is designated an ORF whose function remains uncertain. The CDR3 has 14 residues. CDR3 loop: CARMGDSGTGSQDF. The DNA of the CDR3 is TGTGCCAGAATGGGTGATTCCGGGACTGGTAGCCAGGACTTC.

The gene calls are TRBV28 and TRBJ1-2; a possible D gene is TRBD1 (6 bases). The CDR3 covers 13 residues. V lost 8 bases, J lost 2 bases, and 12 bases lay in between. Germline CDR1 MDHEN, CDR2 SYDVKM. The CDR3 DNA sequence: TGTGCCAGCGCAGGGGTCGCCAACTATGGCTACACCTTC. It is translated as CASAGVANYGYTF.

The J gene is TRBJ2-7, the V gene TRBV27; D is unresolved. The CDR3 has 14 residues. CDR1 and CDR2 from the germline V gene are MNHEY and SMNVEV (reference sequence). Trimming took off 0 bases at V and 2 bases at J, with 8 bases between the two ends. The CDR3 DNA follows: TGTGCCAGCAGTTTATCAAGGCAGGCCTACGAGCAGTACTTC. Its translation is CASSLSRQAYEQYF.

This sequence joins TRBV27 and TRBJ1-1; 9 nucleotides agree with TRBD1. Unmatched junction bases numbered 20, after V lost 1 base and J lost 11 bases. From germline, CDR1 is MNHEY and CDR2 SMNVEV (reference sequence). CDR3 length equals 18 residues. The CDR3 DNA follows: TGTGCCAGCAGTTTATTCCCCAAAGAAAGCGGTCGGGACAGGGAGGCTTTCTTT. As protein: CASSLFPKESGRDREAFF.

CDR3 loop: CASSIGDSSAYNEQFF. The CDR3 DNA follows: TGTGCCAGTAGTATAGGGGACTCTAGCGCCTACAATGAGCAGTTCTTC. The V call is TRBV19, the J call TRBJ2-1; D is possibly TRBD2 (6 bases). The germline CDR1 and CDR2 sequences are LNHDA and SQIVND (reference sequence). V lost 1 base and J 2 bases, leaving 12 bases between the germline ends. CDR3 length: 16 amino acids.